A selection of T cell receptor beta chains follows, all from one sample in a study of CD8+ T cells in alopecia areata. Generated by immunoSEQ multiplex PCR, the TCRdb table keeps only in-frame clones and is missing some. The sample consists of approximately 110,000 clones, under 60% of them appearing once. The sequencing used CD8+ T cells sorted from blood, collected at week 24, from a patient treated with tofacitinib. These receptors came from a human donor with alopecia areata. Both conserved end residues are part of each CDR3. Each record gives: J gene, clone size, V gene, D gene, CDR3 DNA, CDR3 protein. D genes are given only for firm matches. A row's size may be missing; if present it is once, few, many or a size class.

>TRBJ1-3|NA|TRBV29-1|NA
TGCAGCGTTGAAGATCGGGTCTCTGGAAACACCATATATTTT
CSVEDRVSGNTIYF
>TRBJ2-2|few|TRBV7-9|NA
TGTGCCAGCAGCTTCACAGGGTCCGGGGAGCTGTTTTTT
CASSFTGSGELFF
>TRBJ2-7|NA|TRBV7-9|NA
TGTGCCAGCAGCTTAGTATCAGGACAACGAATTCTGTACGAGCAGTACTTC
CASSLVSGQRILYEQYF
>TRBJ2-5|NA|TRBV5-6|NA
TGTGCCAGCAGCTCCCGGAGGACTGAGTACCAAGAGACCCAGTACTTC
CASSSRRTEYQETQYF
>TRBJ1-1|NA|TRBV5-6|NA
TGTGCCAGCAGCGAAGGGGACCCCACCGAAGCTTTCTTT
CASSEGDPTEAFF
>TRBJ1-6|NA|TRBV27|TRBD1
TGTGCCAGCAGTTATTCTACAGGGGCGGACTCACCCCTCCACTTT
CASSYSTGADSPLHF
>TRBJ1-1|few|TRBV29-1|NA
TGCAGCGCCCCGGAGCCCTGGGGGAACACTGAAGCTTTCTTT
CSAPEPWGNTEAFF
>TRBJ2-1|few|TRBV2|TRBD2
TGTGCCAGCAGGATACTAGCGGGGGACTACAATGAGCAGTTCTTC
CASRILAGDYNEQFF
>TRBJ2-1|NA|TRBV7-8|NA
TGTGCCAGCAGCTTAGTAATGGCGGGCAATGAGCAGTTCTTC
CASSLVMAGNEQFF
>TRBJ2-2|NA|TRBV11-3|TRBD2
TGTGCCAGCAGCTCCGCGACTAGCGGGGCCCCGAACACCGGGGAGCTGTTTTTT
CASSSATSGAPNTGELFF
>TRBJ2-1|NA|TRBV10-1|NA
TGCGCCAGCAGTGAGACCCCTCCTCAGTCCTACAATGAGCAGTTCTTC
CASSETPPQSYNEQFF
>TRBJ1-4|NA|TRBV2|NA
TGTGCCAGCAAGGGTGGACAAAGGGAAAAACTGTTTTTT
CASKGGQREKLFF
>TRBJ2-5|few|TRBV7-8|TRBD1
TGTGCCAGCGTCTCAACAGGGGGTTTTTCAGAGACCCAGTACTTC
CASVSTGGFSETQYF
>TRBJ2-3|medium-sized|TRBV6-4|NA
TGTGCCAGCAGTGTAGCGGCTAGCACAGATACGCAGTATTTT
CASSVAASTDTQYF
>TRBJ2-1|once|TRBV27|NA
TGTGCCAGCAGCCTTTCCAGGCGCGGCTCCTACAATGAGCAGTTCTTC
CASSLSRRGSYNEQFF
>TRBJ1-1|NA|TRBV5-6|NA
TGTGCCAGCAGCTGGGGGCGACTAGAAGCTTTCTTT
CASSWGRLEAFF
>TRBJ2-2|NA|TRBV6-5|NA
TGTGCCAGCAGTTACCCGAGAAGGGGTGGGGCCGGGGAGCTGTTTTTT
CASSYPRRGGAGELFF
>TRBJ2-7|NA|TRBV7-6|TRBD1
TGTGCCAGCAGCTTGGGGACAGGGGGAGGGTACGAGCAGTACTTC
CASSLGTGGGYEQYF
>TRBJ2-7|NA|TRBV9|NA
TGTGCCAGCAGCGTACTCCTCTACGAGCAGTACTTC
CASSVLLYEQYF
>TRBJ1-2|NA|TRBV27|NA
TGTGCCAGCAGTTTATCGGACAGATCCTATGGCTACACCTTC
CASSLSDRSYGYTF
>TRBJ2-7|few|TRBV5-1|NA
TGCGCCAGCAGCTTGCCAGACTCCTACGAGCAGTACTTC
CASSLPDSYEQYF
>TRBJ2-1|few|TRBV30|TRBD1
TGTGCCTGGAGATTTTACAGGGGCCTCTACAATGAGCAGTTCTTC
CAWRFYRGLYNEQFF
>TRBJ1-6|NA|TRBV2|NA
TGTGCCAGCAGCGAAGAGGACAACTCCTATAATTCACCCCTCCACTTT
CASSEEDNSYNSPLHF
>TRBJ2-7|NA|TRBV5-6|NA
TGTGCCAGCAGCTCCGGACAAATCTTAGTCTACGAGCAGTACTTC
CASSSGQILVYEQYF
>TRBJ2-7|NA|TRBV5-6|NA
TGTGCCAGCAGCTTGGTAGCGGCCTACGAGCAGTACTTC
CASSLVAAYEQYF
>TRBJ2-5|NA|TRBV5-5|TRBD2
TGTGCCAGCAGCTTGTTAGCGGGGCCCACCTTTGGGGAGACCCAGTACTTC
CASSLLAGPTFGETQYF
>TRBJ2-7|few|TRBV27|TRBD1
TGTGCCAGCAGTTTAGGTCGACAGGGACGAGGGTCCTACGAGCAGTACTTC
CASSLGRQGRGSYEQYF
>TRBJ1-3|NA|TRBV6-5|NA
TGTGCCAGCAGTCGGACGGACTCTGGAAACACCATATATTTT
CASSRTDSGNTIYF
>TRBJ1-5|NA|TRBV27|TRBD1
TGTGCCAGCAGTTTAAAGGGACAGGGGATCAATCAGCCCCAGCATTTT
CASSLKGQGINQPQHF
>TRBJ2-7|few|TRBV7-8|NA
TGTGCCAGCAGCGAAGACAGGACCCACTCCTACGAGCAGTACTTC
CASSEDRTHSYEQYF
>TRBJ1-1|few|TRBV23-1|TRBD1
TGCGCCAGCAGTCAAACCCGGACAGGGGGCTTCGCTGAAGCTTTCTTT
CASSQTRTGGFAEAFF
>TRBJ2-7|few|TRBV2|NA
TGTGCCAGCAGTGAAAACCCGGGGAGCTCCTACGAGCAGTACTTC
CASSENPGSSYEQYF
>TRBJ1-6|NA|TRBV4-3|NA
TGCGCCAGCAGCCAAGGGCTCGGGAGCCTCAATTCACCCCTCCACTTT
CASSQGLGSLNSPLHF
>TRBJ1-2|NA|TRBV13|NA
TGTGCCAGCAGCTTAGGCCTTGGCGTTAGTGGGAACTATGGCTACACCTTC
CASSLGLGVSGNYGYTF
>TRBJ1-6|NA|TRBV9|TRBD1
TGTGCCAGCAGCCCCCGGACAGGTAGTTCACCCCTCCACTTT
CASSPRTGSSPLHF
>TRBJ2-7|NA|TRBV5-6|NA
TGTGCCAGCGGATCCTACGAGCAGTACTTC
CASGSYEQYF
>TRBJ1-1|few|TRBV30|NA
TGTGCCTGGACCCTGGGGGGGGAAGCTTTCTTT
CAWTLGGEAFF
>TRBJ2-7|NA|TRBV4-1|TRBD1
TGCGCCAGCAGCCAAGATCTCGAACAGGGGAGCTCCTACGAGCAGTACTTC
CASSQDLEQGSSYEQYF
>TRBJ2-3|once|TRBV13|TRBD2
TGTGCCAGCTCGGCGGGGGGTTACACAGATACGCAGTATTTT
CASSAGGYTDTQYF
>TRBJ2-1|NA|TRBV4-3|NA
TGCGCCAGCAGCCACTCCGGGACAGAGCAGTTCTTC
CASSHSGTEQFF